One sample yielded the 10 T cell receptor beta chains listed below, sequenced in a study of blood T cell repertoires in COVID-19. The table came from immunoSEQ multiplex PCR; TCRdb's copy has only in-frame clones and leaves some out. The sample records under 150,000 clones, around 83% being singletons. The sequencing sample was made of peripheral blood. These receptors were taken from a man aged 35 to 55 with active or convalescent COVID-19.

The chain has TRBV29-1 and TRBJ1-2; the match to TRBD1 covers 8 bases. The CDR3 loop spans 13 amino acids. V shed 5 bases, J shed 8 bases, and the junction held 10 bases outside the gene matches. Germline V gene sequence: CDR1 SQVTM, CDR2 ANQGSEA. The DNA for the CDR3 is TGCAGCGTTCTTCCCCAGGGGGCGCAGGGCTACACCTTC. This translates into CSVLPQGAQGYTF.

The chain employs TRBV19 and TRBJ2-6; perhaps TRBD2 as D (6 bases). The V and J ends lost 0 bases and 2 bases respectively, with 17 bases between them. The CDR3 totals 19 residues. Germline V gives CDR1 LNHDA, CDR2 SQIVND (reference sequence). The CDR3 DNA reads TGTGCCAGTAGTATAGATGTCGGGGGTATCGTCGCTGGGGCCAACGTCCTGACTTTC. Translated, it gives CASSIDVGGIVAGANVLTF.

The gene calls are TRBV27 and TRBJ1-4; possibly TRBD1 for D (6 bases). The V gene's germline CDR1 is MNHEY and CDR2 SMNVEV (reference sequence). V was trimmed by 4 bases and J by 8 bases, leaving 17 bases between them. The CDR3 spans 15 residues. The chain's CDR3 is CASSSLGGAKEKLFF. CDR3 sequence (DNA): TGTGCCAGCAGTTCCCTGGGGGGGGCGAAGGAAAAACTGTTTTTT.

This chain uses TRBV5-5 with TRBJ2-4; 8 positions agree with TRBD2. The V gene end was trimmed by 4 bases and the J gene end by 3 bases; junction bases not matched to a gene: 15. Germline values: CDR1 SGHKS, CDR2 YYEKEE (reference sequence). CDR3 size: 18 residues. CDR3 in amino acids: CASSLGRGFTLDKNIQYF. The CDR3 region has the DNA TGTGCCAGCAGCCTCGGGAGGGGCTTCACCCTTGACAAAAACATTCAGTACTTC.

This chain joins TRBV11-2 and TRBJ1-1; 8 bases map to TRBD1. The CDR3 sequence is 15 residues long. Germline-derived CDR1 and CDR2 are SGHAT and FQNNGV. V shed 6 bases and J 4 bases; nucleotides not matched to a gene: 10. CDR3 bases: TGTGCCAGCAGTTTTACCCAGGGGGCAAGCACTGAAGCTTTCTTT. Encoded protein: CASSFTQGASTEAFF.

As regards this clone: One end of the junction varies from germline; a read error may be responsible. CDR3 coding DNA: TGTGCTAGCAGCTTAGGAGATGTCGGAGGCGGTGAGCAGTTCTTC. Encoded protein: CASSLGDVGGGEQFF. The V call is TRBV7-7, the J call TRBJ2-1, with D perhaps TRBD2 (5 bases). CDR3 length equals 15 residues. Germline CDR1 and CDR2: SSHAT and FNYEAQ (reference sequence).

This rearrangement joins TRBV10-1 to TRBJ1-1; D is unresolved. CDR1 and CDR2 (germline): WNHNN, SYGVQD (reference sequence). The V gene lost 4 bases and the J gene lost 2 bases, with 11 bases spanning the gap. The CDR3 sequence is 14 residues long. CDR3 protein: CASSGPGLNTEAFF. For the CDR3, the DNA is TGCGCCAGCAGTGGGCCGGGATTAAACACTGAAGCTTTCTTT.

This sequence joins TRBV11-2 and TRBJ2-1; TRBD1 aligns across 7 bases. Germline V gene data show CDR1 as SGHAT and CDR2 as FQNNGV. This CDR3 region has 16 residues. The J segment lost 4 bases and the V segment lost 6 bases, leaving 12 bases of the junction unmatched. The DNA for the CDR3 is TGTGCCAGCAGTCCCATTACAGGGGTTGGGTACAATGAGCAGTTCTTC. Its protein is CASSPITGVGYNEQFF.

The genes are TRBV7-3 and TRBJ2-1, with 11 bases that match TRBD2. The CDR3 runs 15 residues. Germline V gene lookup returns CDR1 SGHTA and CDR2 FQGTGA. After removal of 5 bases from V and 2 bases from J, the junction contained 2 bases not matched to a gene. The CDR3: CASSQTSGAYNEQFF. The CDR3 DNA follows: TGTGCCAGCAGCCAGACTAGCGGGGCCTACAATGAGCAGTTCTTC.

The chain recombines TRBV10-3 with TRBJ2-1; tentatively, D is TRBD2 (6 bases). The CDR3 runs 12 residues. From germline, CDR1 is ENHRY and CDR2 SYGVKD. V gave up 10 bases and J gave up 5 bases, with 12 bases separating them. As DNA, the CDR3 is TGTGCCAGCGGGGAGACTAACAATGAGCAGTTCTTC. Translated, it gives CASGETNNEQFF.